The entry below gives a single TCR beta chain sequence along with its context. Antigen specificity is unknown. PCR used 60 Vbeta primers and 13 Jbeta primers. Original data processing: The authors later counted 65 million to 80 million unique TCR beta chains, 9.5 million to 11 million of them shared. Only in-frame clones appear in the TCRdb table, and some are missing; sequencing was by immunoSEQ multiplex PCR. V and J calls and clone size are copied from that table; D and trimming were computed from the DNA. The data show 150,000 to 160,000 clones, about 76% seen once. V lost 6 bases, J lost 0 bases, and 15 bases lay in between. Germline V gives CDR1 MNHNS, CDR2 SASEGT. The CDR3 has 15 residues. The sample comes from a study of cytomegalovirus exposure and HLA in healthy donors. The overall study: There were about 85 million unique TCRs (from HLA-typed donors) in an early data release. Whole-study findings and limits: A list of more than 150 TCR beta chains associated with cytomegalovirus was given. Accounts indicate the classifier identified cytomegalovirus status with strong specificity and sensitivity.

The gene calls are TRBV6-1 and TRBJ2-7; D might be TRBD1 (5 bases). The TCR sequence derives from a man aged 25-40 years in good health and CMV-seropositive. The sample taken for sequencing was PBMCs. The CDR3 here is CASRKGQDLSYEQYF. The DNA for the CDR3 is TGTGCCAGCAGGAAGGGGCAGGACCTCTCCTACGAGCAGTACTTC.